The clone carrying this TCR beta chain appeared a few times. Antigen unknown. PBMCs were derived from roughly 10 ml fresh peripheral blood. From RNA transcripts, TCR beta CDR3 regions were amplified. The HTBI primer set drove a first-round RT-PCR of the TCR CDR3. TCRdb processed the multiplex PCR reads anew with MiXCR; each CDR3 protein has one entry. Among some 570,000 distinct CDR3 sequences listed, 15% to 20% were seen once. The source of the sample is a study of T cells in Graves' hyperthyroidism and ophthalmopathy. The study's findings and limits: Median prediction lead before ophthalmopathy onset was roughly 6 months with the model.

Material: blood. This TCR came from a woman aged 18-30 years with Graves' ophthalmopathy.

The CDR3 is CASSSRTSGSLQTDTQYF. The DNA for the CDR3 is TGTGCCAGCTCATCCCGGACTAGCGGGAGTCTCCAGACAGATACGCAGTATTTT. The chain couples TRBV18 to TRBJ2-3; 13 bases line up with TRBD2. The CDR3 is 18 amino acids. The J segment lost 3 bases and the V segment lost 5 bases, leaving 11 bases of the junction unmatched. From germline, CDR1 is KGHSH and CDR2 LQKENI. Full variable domain (remainder filled in from reference TRBV18 and TRBJ2-3): NAGVMQNPRHLVRRRGQEARLRCSPMKGHSHVYWYRQLPEEGLKFMVYLQKENIIDESGMPKERFSAEFPKEGPSILRIQQVVRGDSAAYFCASSSRTSGSLQTDTQYFGPGTRLTVL.